Below, 12 T cell receptor beta chains from the same sample are listed, as sequenced in a study of PD-L1 blockade in urothelial cancer. The table came from immunoSEQ multiplex PCR; TCRdb's copy has only in-frame clones and leaves some out. The sample contains around 100,000 clones, around 93% of which appear only once. This sample's time point: peripheral blood 6 weeks after treatment start. The sequenced sample was PBMCs, obtained around atezolizumab (anti-PD-L1) treatment. The receptors come from a man aged 60-69 years with urothelial cancer.

The CDR3 loop is CASSPRGSSDTGELFF. The CDR3 nucleotides read TGTGCCAGCTCACCCAGAGGTTCATCGGACACCGGGGAGCTGTTTTTT. This chain connects TRBV18 to TRBJ2-2; D gene uncertain. Deletions cut 3 bases from V and 3 bases from J, with 14 bases between. Germline V gene sequence: CDR1 KGHSH, CDR2 LQKENI. The CDR3 length is 16 residues.

This clone was counted a single time. The chain couples TRBV4-3 to TRBJ2-7; 8 nucleotides match TRBD1. The CDR3 runs 14 residues. Germline values: CDR1 LGHNA, CDR2 YSLEER. The ends lost 1 base at V and 6 bases at J; junction bases unmatched: 5. The CDR3 DNA follows: TGCGCCAGCAGCCAAGCTGGACAGGGCGGCGAGCAGTACTTC. Encoded protein: CASSQAGQGGEQYF.

The chain joins TRBV7-2 to TRBJ2-2; 10 nucleotides match TRBD2. The CDR3 has 17 amino acids. Germline CDR1 SGHTA, CDR2 FQGNSA. V gave up 5 bases and J gave up 0 bases; unmatched junction bases: 6. CDR3 in amino acids: CASSLTSGVANTGELFF. The CDR3 bases are TGTGCCAGCAGCCTCACTAGCGGGGTAGCGAACACCGGGGAGCTGTTTTTT.

This sequence joins TRBV19 and TRBJ2-1; a weak D match, TRBD2 (6 bases). V was cut by 0 bases and J by 5 bases, with 14 bases left in between. The germline V gene has CDR1 LNHDA and CDR2 SQIVND (reference sequence). The CDR3 contains 16 residues. The CDR3 region is CASSIDPSALDNEQFF. The CDR3 DNA reads TGTGCCAGTAGTATAGATCCTAGCGCCCTGGACAATGAGCAGTTCTTC.

This rearrangement joins TRBV30 to TRBJ2-7; possibly TRBD2 for D (5 bases). The CDR3 sequence is 13 residues long. From germline, CDR1 is GTSNPN and CDR2 SVGIG (reference sequence). V dropped 0 bases and J dropped 3 bases, with 9 bases sitting between them. In nucleotides, the CDR3 is TGTGCCTGGAGTGTACAAGGACTCTACGAGCAGTACTTC. Translated, it gives CAWSVQGLYEQYF.

Remarks on this clone: This CDR3 is also generated by other DNA sequences in the sample. The CDR3 DNA follows: TGTGCCTGGAGTGTCTTGGGGGGGCAAGAGACCCAGTACTTC. Translated: CAWSVLGGQETQYF. The chain couples TRBV30 to TRBJ2-5; 7 nucleotides match TRBD2. The junction had 3 bases not matched to a gene; V was cut back by 0 bases and J by 2 bases. Germline CDR1 and CDR2: GTSNPN and SVGIG (reference sequence). This CDR3 has 14 amino acids. The full variable domain, with the rest looked up from reference TRBV30 and TRBJ2-5, is SQTIHQWPATLVQPVGSPLSLECTVEGTSNPNLYWYRQAAGRGLQLLFYSVGIGQISSEVPQNLSASRPQDRQFILSSKKLLLSDSGFYLCAWSVLGGQETQYFGPGTRLLVL.

The rearrangement links TRBV10-3 to TRBJ1-1; D remains unclear. V gave up 10 bases and J gave up 1 base, with 13 bases separating them. Germline CDR1 is ENHRY and CDR2 is SYGVKD. The CDR3 is 13 amino acids. The CDR3 protein is CATDRGPNTEAFF. Written as DNA, the CDR3 is TGTGCCACCGATCGAGGGCCGAACACTGAAGCTTTCTTT.

This clone turned up a few times. The chain combines TRBV7-8 with TRBJ2-7; D is uncertain. Germline lookup yields CDR1 SGHVS and CDR2 FQNEAQ. The V end was cut by 3 bases, the J end by 5 bases, with 14 bases between. The CDR3 consists of 14 residues. The CDR3 loop is CASSLNTIEDEQYF. In DNA, the CDR3 is TGTGCCAGCAGCTTGAATACTATTGAAGACGAGCAGTACTTC.

The CDR3 coding sequence is TGTGCCAGCAGCTTGGGCCAGGGGGCGGGTGGGGCCAACGTCCTGACTTTC. Translation gives CASSLGQGAGGANVLTF. V gene TRBV5-4 combines with J gene TRBJ2-6, with 8 bases identical to TRBD1. CDR3 length: 17 amino acids. V shed 0 bases, J shed 3 bases, and the junction held 5 bases outside the gene matches. CDR1 and CDR2 from the germline V gene are SGHNT and YYREEE (reference sequence).

V gene TRBV9 combines with J gene TRBJ2-3; possibly TRBD1 for D (6 bases). Germline lookup yields CDR1 SGDLS and CDR2 YYNGEE. CDR3 length equals 13 residues. Trimming left V 4 bases short and J 4 bases short, with 10 bases between. For the CDR3, the DNA is TGTGCCAGCAGCCTAGGACAGTCAGATACGCAGTATTTT. As protein: CASSLGQSDTQYF.

V and J are TRBV7-9 and TRBJ2-2; the match to TRBD2 covers 14 bases. The CDR3 loop spans 16 amino acids. Per germline, CDR1 SEHNR and CDR2 FQNEAQ (reference sequence). The J segment lost 5 bases and the V segment lost 5 bases, leaving 4 bases of the junction unmatched. CDR3 nucleotide sequence: TGTGCCAGCAGCCGCGGGACTAGCGGGAGAACCGGGGAGCTGTTTTTT. This encodes CASSRGTSGRTGELFF.

A single count supports this clone. J is TRBJ1-2 and V is TRBV7-9; the D is unclear. Germline loops: CDR1 SEHNR, CDR2 FQNEAQ (reference sequence). The V and J ends lost 5 bases and 8 bases respectively, with 18 bases between them. CDR3 size: 14 residues. The CDR3 bases are TGTGCCAGCAGCCAAGTATTGGTAGAATCCGGCTACACCTTC. The encoded protein is CASSQVLVESGYTF. Together with reference TRBV7-9 and TRBJ1-2, the CDR3 gives the full variable domain: DTGVSQNPRHKITKRGQNVTFRCDPISEHNRLYWYRQTLGQGPEFLTYFQNEAQLEKSRLLSDRFSAERPKGSFSTLEIQRTEQGDSAMYLCASSQVLVESGYTFGSGTRLTVV.